The following is a T cell receptor beta chain sequence with its context. This sample is drawn from a study of blood T cell repertoires in COVID-19. Sequencing was performed with immunoSEQ multiplex PCR; in TCRdb, only in-frame clones are kept and a portion is missing. The repertoire holds 250,000 to 300,000 clones, roughly 85% seen once, with about 5.1% in the top ten. This receptor was taken from a man aged 50 to 60 with active or convalescent COVID-19. The sample consisted of peripheral blood.

CDR3 DNA: TGTGCCAGCTCACTTCAGAGGACAGACAATGAGCAGTTCTTC. Residues: CASSLQRTDNEQFF. The rearrangement joins TRBV18 to TRBJ2-1; D might be TRBD1 (6 bases). CDR1 and CDR2 (germline): KGHSH, LQKENI. The CDR3 covers 14 residues. Trimming removed 4 bases from V and 5 bases from J, with 12 bases in between.